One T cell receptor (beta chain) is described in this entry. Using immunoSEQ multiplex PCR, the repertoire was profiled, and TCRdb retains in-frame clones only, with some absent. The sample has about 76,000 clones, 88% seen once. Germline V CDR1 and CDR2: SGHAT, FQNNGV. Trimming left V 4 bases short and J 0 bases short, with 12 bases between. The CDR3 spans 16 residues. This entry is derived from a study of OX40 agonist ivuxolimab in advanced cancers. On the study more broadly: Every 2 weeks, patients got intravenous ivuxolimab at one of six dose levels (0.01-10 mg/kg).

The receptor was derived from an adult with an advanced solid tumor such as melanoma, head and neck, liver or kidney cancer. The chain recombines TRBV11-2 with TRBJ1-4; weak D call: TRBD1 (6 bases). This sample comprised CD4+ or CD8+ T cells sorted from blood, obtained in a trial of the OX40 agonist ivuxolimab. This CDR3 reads CASSSYRATTNEKLFF. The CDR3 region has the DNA TGTGCCAGCAGCTCCTACAGGGCCACAACTAATGAAAAACTGTTTTTT. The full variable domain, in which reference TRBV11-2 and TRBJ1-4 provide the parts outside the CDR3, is EAGVAQSPRYKIIEKRQSVAFWCNPISGHATLYWYQQILGQGPKLLIQFQNNGVVDDSQLPKDRFSAERLKGVDSTLKIQPAKLEDSAVYLCASSSYRATTNEKLFFGSGTQLSVL.